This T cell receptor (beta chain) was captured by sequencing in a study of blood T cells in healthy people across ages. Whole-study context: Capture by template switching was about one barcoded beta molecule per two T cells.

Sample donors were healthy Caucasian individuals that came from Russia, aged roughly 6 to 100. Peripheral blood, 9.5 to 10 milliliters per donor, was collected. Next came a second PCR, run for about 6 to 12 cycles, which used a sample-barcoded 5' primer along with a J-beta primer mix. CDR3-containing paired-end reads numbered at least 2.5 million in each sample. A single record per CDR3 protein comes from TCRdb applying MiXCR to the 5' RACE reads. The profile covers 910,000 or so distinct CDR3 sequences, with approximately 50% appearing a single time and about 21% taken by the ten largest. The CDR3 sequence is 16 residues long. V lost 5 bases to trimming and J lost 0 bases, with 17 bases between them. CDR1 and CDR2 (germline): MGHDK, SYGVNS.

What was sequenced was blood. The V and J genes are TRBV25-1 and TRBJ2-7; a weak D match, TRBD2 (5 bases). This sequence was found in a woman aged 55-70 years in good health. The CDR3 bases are TGTGCCAGCAGTCCCCCTGGGGTGAGCGGCTCCTACGAGCAGTACTTC. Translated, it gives CASSPPGVSGSYEQYF.